Sequencing of this T cell receptor beta chain was carried out in a study of somatic mutations in cytotoxic T cells in rheumatoid arthritis (dated by TCRdb to about 2017). For the wider study: Before any treatment started and right after they were diagnosed, patients gave peripheral blood samples (about 27 ml EDTA). Some T-cell populations stained with V beta antibodies were sorted by flow on a FACSAria II or Sony SH800 to nearly 100% purity, with sorted V beta1+ cells additionally subjected to TCRB sequencing. The study asked whether expanded CD8+ T-cell clones in newly diagnosed, untreated rheumatoid arthritis carry somatic mutations, and used TCRB deep sequencing to characterize clonality. A total of 65 to 70 rheumatoid arthritis patients and 20 or so healthy controls underwent TCRB deep sequencing. Median age was essentially the same in the patient group and the control group.

According to the germline V gene (reference sequence), CDR1 reads MNHNY and CDR2 reads SVGAGI. V gives up 6 bases and J gives up 5 bases, and the segment between their germline ends measures 11 bases. The CDR3 has 14 amino acids, counting the end cysteine and phenylalanine. Only the CDR3 portion is preserved as DNA: 42 bases, with reading frame beginning at the first base. Paper-wide results and their limitations: Viral specificity could not be ruled out by absence from virus-specific databases, and the antigen targets of the expanded CD8+ clones remained unknown. CD8+ T-cell clonality did not differ significantly between rheumatoid arthritis patients and age-matched healthy controls. CD8+ clonality increased with age in patients (Spearman r of about 0.45) but not in healthy controls. The slight TRBV07 underrepresentation in patients was not adjusted for multiple comparisons. In about an eighth of the roughly 65 patients, more than 20% of CD8+ cells belonged to the largest CD8+ clone, while several identical CD8+ TCRB sequences were shared between blood and synovial fluid.

Flow cytometry confirmed the purity of CD4+ and CD8+ cells that had been isolated by positive magnetic bead selection on an AutoMACS. Peripheral blood mononuclear cells were isolated by Ficoll-Paque PLUS density gradient separation. DNA from CD4-enriched, CD8-enriched or PBMC samples was extracted using Nucleospin Tissue or Tissue XS kits and then quantified on a Qubit 2.0 fluorometer. A note on this clone: No antigen is known for it. Base qualities are missing; no much larger clone stands one base away.

Sequencing of TCRB CDR3 was done on genomic DNA with the immunoSEQ assay. The authors' pipeline ran thus. Only a few patient CD8+ clones larger than 1% matched published virus-specific TCRB sequences when compared against them. Analyses were restricted to productive TCRB rearrangements. Defining a clone by its unique TCRB CDR3 sequence, the study calculated clonality as a productive clonality index derived from Shannon entropy. The template counts of each clone relative to the total templates per sample were used to calculate repertoire overlap between two samples. Flow cytometry-measured V-gene usage correlated with V-gene usage from TCRB sequencing, with a Spearman r of roughly 0.56. As stored in TCRdb, this immuneACCESS dataset retains in-frame rearrangements with V and J assigned. A fraction of the clones does not appear; measured against another copy, unresolved V genes explain less than half of the discrepancy, and the remainder lacks a known reason. That table furnishes V, J and clone size, whereas the DNA furnished D and trimming. This sample has 10,000 to 12,000 clones in its table, and 70% to 90% of those were observed once. The top ten constitute 0.85% to 1.4% of the sample.

The TCR originated in a young woman with rheumatoid arthritis. Sequences were obtained from CD4+ T cells sorted from blood. The receptor chain draws on TRBV6-6 and TRBJ1-6, with the D gene not confidently named. The CDR3 region reads CASRDTGHNSPLHF. The DNA is TGTGCCAGCAGAGACACCGGCCATAATTCACCCCTCCACTTT.